Detailed here is one T cell receptor beta chain. Antigen specificity is unknown. The record originates from a study of cytomegalovirus exposure and HLA in healthy donors. Sequenced by immunoSEQ multiplex PCR; TCRdb stores in-frame clones only, minus some. The sample has under 250,000 clones, more than 75% seen once; the top ten hold roughly 2%. Study-wide results and caveats: Within the 100 to 150 validation repertoires, first-cohort TCR clusters tended to co-occur, according to a later analysis. For most TCR sequences rarity was the rule, although some public TCRs occurred in many donors.

The CDR3 totals 17 residues. In germline, CDR1 is SEHNR, CDR2 FQNEAQ (reference sequence). The ends lost 3 bases at V and 2 bases at J; junction bases unmatched: 11. The source of this sequence is a woman aged 18-29 years in good health and CMV-seropositive. Specimen: PBMCs. This chain connects TRBV7-9 to TRBJ1-2; TRBD1 agrees at 8 bases. CDR3 nucleotide sequence: TGTGCCAGCAGCTTGACAGGGGTAATCGCGAAGAACTATGGCTACACCTTC. Protein product: CASSLTGVIAKNYGYTF.